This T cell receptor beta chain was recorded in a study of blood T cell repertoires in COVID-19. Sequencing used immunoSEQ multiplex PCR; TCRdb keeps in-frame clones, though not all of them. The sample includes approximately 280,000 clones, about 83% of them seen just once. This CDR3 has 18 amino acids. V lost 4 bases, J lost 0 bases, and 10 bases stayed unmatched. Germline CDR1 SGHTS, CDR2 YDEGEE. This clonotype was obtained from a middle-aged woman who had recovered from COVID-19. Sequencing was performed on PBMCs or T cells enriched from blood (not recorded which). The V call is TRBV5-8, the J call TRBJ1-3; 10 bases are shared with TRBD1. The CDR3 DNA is TGTGCCAGCAGCCTGCGGGACAGGGGACTAAGCTCTGGAAACACCATATATTTT. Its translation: CASSLRDRGLSSGNTIYF.